Listed below are T cell receptor beta chains from one sample, sequenced in a study of T cells in Graves' hyperthyroidism and ophthalmopathy. TCRdb independently ran MiXCR on the multiplex PCR reads; one entry per CDR3 protein. The sample includes approximately 640,000 distinct CDR3 sequences, 17% of them seen just once. The sample was blood. These receptors were taken from a man aged 45 to 65 with Graves' hyperthyroidism. Both conserved end residues are part of each CDR3. Fields, in order: D gene, clone size, V gene, J gene, CDR3 protein, CDR3 DNA. D genes are given only for firm matches. Clone size, where shown, is once, few, many, or a class for clones that have expanded.

D: TRBD2
size: many
V: TRBV24-1
J: TRBJ2-2
CDR3: CATSGRTSGANTGELFF
DNA: TGTGCCACCAGTGGGAGGACTAGCGGTGCGAACACCGGGGAGCTGTTTTTT

D: TRBD1
size: .
V: TRBV30
J: TRBJ2-6
CDR3: CAWRSTGAGANVLTF
DNA: TGTGCCTGGAGGTCCACAGGGGCTGGGGCCAACGTCCTGACTTTC

D: .
size: many
V: TRBV2
J: TRBJ1-1
CDR3: CASSEKRLGTEAFF
DNA: TGTGCCAGCAGTGAAAAACGGTTAGGCACTGAAGCTTTCTTT

D: .
size: many
V: TRBV6-1
J: TRBJ2-7
CDR3: CASRATEPHEQYF
DNA: TGTGCCAGCAGGGCGACAGAGCCCCACGAGCAGTACTTC

D: TRBD2
size: .
V: TRBV20-1
J: TRBJ2-5
CDR3: CSARAGGSRETQYF
DNA: TGCAGTGCTAGAGCGGGCGGGAGTCGGGAGACCCAGTACTTC

D: TRBD2
size: .
V: TRBV27
J: TRBJ2-7
CDR3: CASSLQRWTSGKPYEQYF
DNA: TGTGCCAGCAGTTTACAGAGATGGACTAGCGGGAAGCCCTACGAGCAGTACTTC

D: TRBD1
size: many
V: TRBV6-2/TRBV6-3
J: TRBJ1-5
CDR3: CASVQDRHQPQHF
DNA: TGTGCCAGCGTGCAGGACAGGCATCAGCCCCAGCATTTT

D: TRBD2
size: many
V: TRBV6-2/TRBV6-3
J: TRBJ2-1
CDR3: CASSPLGLAGVYNEQFF
DNA: TGTGCCAGCAGTCCGCTAGGACTAGCGGGAGTTTACAATGAGCAGTTCTTC

D: .
size: many
V: TRBV27
J: TRBJ2-3
CDR3: CASSPRGRIGDTQYF
DNA: TGTGCCAGCAGCCCCAGGGGCCGAATAGGAGATACGCAGTATTTT

D: .
size: many
V: TRBV27
J: TRBJ2-1
CDR3: CASSLTGSLNEQFF
DNA: TGTGCCAGCAGTTTAACCGGGAGTCTCAATGAGCAGTTCTTC

D: .
size: few
V: TRBV20-1
J: TRBJ2-1
CDR3: CSVIPDIRRVQFF
DNA: TGCAGTGTCATTCCCGATATTCGTCGAGTACAGTTCTTC

D: TRBD2
size: .
V: TRBV28
J: TRBJ2-7
CDR3: CASISGGSSYEQYF
DNA: TGTGCCAGCATTAGCGGGGGGAGCTCCTACGAGCAGTACTTC

D: .
size: many
V: TRBV27
J: TRBJ2-7
CDR3: CASSPQYPPVLYEQYF
DNA: TGTGCCAGCAGTCCCCAATACCCACCGGTTCTCTACGAGCAGTACTTC

D: .
size: many
V: TRBV27
J: TRBJ1-1
CDR3: CASRGTTEAFF
DNA: TGTGCCAGCCGGGGTACCACTGAAGCTTTCTTT

D: TRBD1
size: many
V: TRBV10-3
J: TRBJ2-2
CDR3: CAISEGQGHTGELFF
DNA: TGTGCCATCAGTGAGGGACAGGGGCACACCGGGGAGCTGTTTTTT

D: TRBD1
size: many
V: TRBV12-3/TRBV12-4
J: TRBJ1-1
CDR3: CASNSGGQTEAFF
DNA: TGTGCCAGCAACTCAGGGGGCCAAACTGAAGCTTTCTTT

D: TRBD2
size: many
V: TRBV27
J: TRBJ2-3
CDR3: CASSETTSDTDTQYF
DNA: TGTGCCAGCAGTGAAACGACTAGCGACACAGATACGCAGTATTTT

D: .
size: many
V: TRBV24-1
J: TRBJ1-4
CDR3: CATSDGTATNEKLFF
DNA: TGTGCCACCAGTGACGGGACGGCAACTAATGAAAAACTGTTTTTT

D: .
size: .
V: TRBV9
J: TRBJ2-1
CDR3: CASSVDGKTYNEQFF
DNA: TGTGCCAGCAGCGTCGACGGGAAAACCTACAATGAGCAGTTCTTC

D: TRBD2
size: .
V: TRBV7-2
J: TRBJ2-3
CDR3: CASSFLAGGLTDTQYF
DNA: TGTGCCAGCAGCTTTTTAGCGGGAGGGCTCACAGATACGCAGTATTTT

D: TRBD1
size: many
V: TRBV30
J: TRBJ1-2
CDR3: CAWSELGTGGDGYTF
DNA: TGTGCCTGGAGCGAACTCGGGACAGGGGGCGATGGCTACACCTTC

D: .
size: many
V: TRBV7-8
J: TRBJ2-3
CDR3: CASSLAYGDTQYF
DNA: TGTGCCAGCAGCTTAGCGTACGGAGATACGCAGTATTTT

D: TRBD1
size: .
V: TRBV5-1
J: TRBJ2-7
CDR3: CASSLGPTGQSYEQYF
DNA: TGCGCCAGCAGCTTGGGACCGACGGGACAGAGCTACGAGCAGTACTTC

D: .
size: many
V: TRBV28
J: TRBJ1-4
CDR3: CASSPRETGAHEKLFF
DNA: TGTGCCAGCAGTCCCCGAGAGACAGGCGCCCATGAAAAACTGTTTTTT

D: TRBD1
size: many
V: TRBV27
J: TRBJ1-2
CDR3: CASSPHADRGRGYTF
DNA: TGTGCCAGCAGTCCGCATGCGGACAGGGGCAGGGGCTACACCTTC

D: .
size: few
V: TRBV28
J: TRBJ2-7
CDR3: CASSFAGLSYEQYF
DNA: TGTGCCAGCAGTTTTGCGGGCCTATCCTACGAGCAGTACTTC

D: TRBD2
size: .
V: TRBV7-6
J: TRBJ2-7
CDR3: CASSPGTSGSSYEQYF
DNA: TGTGCCAGCAGCCCAGGGACTAGCGGAAGCTCCTACGAGCAGTACTTC

D: .
size: .
V: TRBV18
J: TRBJ1-3
CDR3: CASSLRASSGNTIYF
DNA: TGTGCCAGCTCACTCAGGGCCAGCTCTGGAAACACCATATATTTT

D: .
size: many
V: TRBV3-1
J: TRBJ2-5
CDR3: CASSPHQGGSETQYF
DNA: TGTGCCAGCAGCCCTCATCAGGGAGGTAGCGAGACCCAGTACTTC

D: TRBD1
size: many
V: TRBV5-5
J: TRBJ1-1
CDR3: CASSLVGGGPEAFF
DNA: TGTGCCAGCAGCTTGGTAGGGGGCGGCCCTGAAGCTTTCTTT

D: .
size: few
V: TRBV4-1
J: TRBJ2-3
CDR3: CASSQNGPTDTQYF
DNA: TGCGCCAGCAGCCAAAACGGACCCACAGATACGCAGTATTTT

D: TRBD2
size: many
V: TRBV20-1
J: TRBJ2-7
CDR3: CSARSPSGYEQYF
DNA: TGCAGTGCTAGATCTCCTAGCGGGTACGAGCAGTACTTC

D: .
size: many
V: TRBV19
J: TRBJ1-1
CDR3: CASSIATVTEAFF
DNA: TGTGCCAGTAGTATCGCGACGGTCACTGAAGCTTTCTTT

D: .
size: many
V: TRBV4-2
J: TRBJ1-5
CDR3: CASSQDSGRGEQPQHF
DNA: TGTGCCAGCAGCCAAGATAGCGGCAGGGGAGAACAGCCCCAGCATTTT

D: .
size: many
V: TRBV7-3
J: TRBJ2-3
CDR3: CASSFQLTTSTDTQYF
DNA: TGTGCCAGCAGCTTCCAACTGACAACTAGCACAGATACGCAGTATTTT

D: TRBD1
size: few
V: TRBV12-3/TRBV12-4
J: TRBJ2-1
CDR3: CASSMGQLNYNEQFF
DNA: TGTGCCAGCAGCATGGGACAGCTCAACTACAATGAGCAGTTCTTC

D: TRBD2
size: many
V: TRBV6-1
J: TRBJ2-5
CDR3: CASSVKRGNQETQYF
DNA: TGTGCCAGCAGTGTTAAGCGGGGGAACCAAGAGACCCAGTACTTC

D: TRBD2
size: many
V: TRBV18
J: TRBJ2-3
CDR3: CASSPPGTSARKQYF
DNA: TGTGCCAGCTCACCTCCCGGGACTAGCGCTCGCAAGCAGTATTTT

D: TRBD2
size: few
V: TRBV20-1
J: TRBJ2-5
CDR3: CSAIRTSGVQETQYF
DNA: TGCAGTGCTATCAGGACTAGCGGGGTCCAAGAGACCCAGTACTTC

D: .
size: many
V: TRBV6-1
J: TRBJ2-3
CDR3: CASSEPGIGTDTQYF
DNA: TGTGCCAGCAGTGAACCGGGCATTGGGACAGATACGCAGTATTTT